Listed below are T cell receptor beta chains from one sample, sequenced in a study of cytomegalovirus exposure and HLA in healthy donors. TCRdb's table, derived via immunoSEQ multiplex PCR, lists solely in-frame clones and lacks some. The sample holds about 21,000 clones, roughly 97% seen once. The sample taken for sequencing was PBMCs. All receptors come from a man aged 25 to 40 in good health and CMV-seropositive. Each CDR3 is given with its conserved first and last residue. A D gene is named only where the DNA matches it firmly. Clone size is not always given. Where it is, it says once, few, many or a class for expanded clones.

>TRBV7-2|NA|NA|TRBJ2-7
CASSQDSYEQYF
TGTGCCAGCAGCCAGGACAGCTACGAGCAGTACTTC
>TRBV6-5|NA|TRBD1|TRBJ1-1
CASSYTGGAGEAFF
TGTGCCAGCAGTTACACAGGGGGCGCGGGTGAAGCTTTCTTT
>TRBV4-1|NA|TRBD1|TRBJ2-7
CASSPWDSGVYEQYF
TGCGCCAGCAGCCCGTGGGACAGTGGGGTATACGAGCAGTACTTC
>TRBV28|NA|TRBD2|TRBJ2-1
CASSSPGLAGGVEQFF
TGTGCCAGCAGTTCGCCCGGACTAGCGGGAGGTGTTGAGCAGTTCTTC
>TRBV28|NA|NA|TRBJ2-5
CATTIRLPSVETQYF
TGTGCCACGACGATTCGACTGCCCAGTGTAGAGACCCAGTACTTC
>TRBV9|NA|TRBD1|TRBJ2-2
CASSGQGGANTGELFF
TGTGCCAGCAGCGGACAGGGGGGAGCTAACACCGGGGAGCTGTTTTTT
>TRBV4-2|NA|TRBD2|TRBJ2-1
CASSQGLAGEQFF
TGTGCCAGCAGCCAGGGACTAGCGGGAGAGCAGTTCTTC
>TRBV30|once|NA|TRBJ1-4
CAWSAGNEKLFF
TGTGCCTGGAGTGCGGGGAATGAAAAACTGTTTTTT
>TRBV19|NA|NA|TRBJ2-7
CARDLQVQFSYEQYF
TGTGCCAGGGACCTACAGGTCCAGTTCTCCTACGAGCAGTACTTC
>TRBV5-4|NA|NA|TRBJ1-1
CASSFRGGNTEAFF
TGTGCCAGCAGCTTCCGGGGAGGGAACACTGAAGCTTTCTTT
>TRBV6-6|NA|TRBD1|TRBJ2-5
CASSYSGQGSGKTQYF
TGTGCCAGCAGTTACTCGGGACAGGGGAGCGGGAAGACCCAGTACTTC
>TRBV19|once|TRBD2|TRBJ2-5
CASSASGQETQYF
TGTGCCAGTAGTGCTAGCGGGCAAGAGACCCAGTACTTC
>TRBV19|NA|NA|TRBJ1-1
CASSIRGNTEAFF
TGTGCCAGTAGTATAAGAGGGAACACTGAAGCTTTCTTT
>TRBV28|NA|NA|TRBJ1-2
CASSLRHRAYGYTF
TGTGCCAGCAGTCTGCGACACAGGGCTTATGGCTACACCTTC
>TRBV7-9|NA|TRBD1|TRBJ2-7
CASSSQLGGQGAYEQYF
TGTGCCAGCAGCTCGCAATTGGGGGGACAGGGGGCCTACGAGCAGTACTTC
>TRBV18|NA|TRBD2|TRBJ2-5
CASSLKAGFPETQYF
TGTGCCAGCTCACTCAAAGCGGGATTCCCAGAGACCCAGTACTTC
>TRBV28|NA|NA|TRBJ2-3
CASTPTEIGDTQYF
TGTGCCAGCACTCCGACAGAGATAGGGGATACGCAGTATTTT
>TRBV27|NA|TRBD2|TRBJ2-7
CASSLARTSSSYEQYF
TGTGCCAGCAGTTTAGCCAGGACTAGCTCCTCCTACGAGCAGTACTTC
>TRBV27|once|TRBD1|TRBJ2-1
CASSLNWQGAGNEQFF
TGTGCCAGCAGTTTAAACTGGCAGGGGGCTGGCAATGAGCAGTTCTTC
>TRBV30|NA|TRBD1|TRBJ2-7
CAWSTGTGSVYEQYF
TGTGCCTGGTCTACCGGGACAGGGTCGGTGTACGAGCAGTACTTC
>TRBV5-1|NA|TRBD2|TRBJ2-1
CASSLDRGGGFF
TGCGCCAGCAGCTTGGATCGGGGCGGGGGGTTCTTC
>TRBV7-8|NA|TRBD1|TRBJ2-7
CASSLVDRVDPHEQYF
TGTGCCAGCAGCTTAGTTGACAGGGTTGACCCCCACGAGCAGTACTTC
>TRBV29-1|NA|NA|TRBJ1-1
CSVAVNTEAFF
TGCAGCGTTGCGGTGAACACTGAAGCTTTCTTT
>TRBV27|NA|TRBD1|TRBJ2-7
CASSTQGDRAGEQYF
TGTGCCAGCAGTACCCAGGGGGACAGGGCCGGGGAGCAGTACTTC
>TRBV15|NA|TRBD2|TRBJ2-7
CATSKAGGPRWSYEQYF
TGTGCCACCAGCAAAGCGGGAGGGCCTAGGTGGTCCTACGAGCAGTACTTC
>TRBV6-1|NA|TRBD2|TRBJ2-2
CASRKAGGNTGELFF
TGTGCCAGCAGGAAAGCGGGAGGGAACACCGGGGAGCTGTTTTTT
>TRBV30|NA|TRBD1|TRBJ2-1
CAWSTPFRDRGNEQFF
TGTGCCTGGAGTACCCCCTTTCGGGACAGGGGTAATGAGCAGTTCTTC
>TRBV5-1|NA|TRBD2|TRBJ2-5
CASSPGLAGGSQETQYF
TGCGCCAGCAGCCCGGGACTAGCGGGAGGGAGTCAAGAGACCCAGTACTTC
>TRBV7-2|NA|TRBD1|TRBJ1-5
CASSLGDRGDQPQHF
TGTGCCAGCAGCTTAGGGGACAGGGGCGATCAGCCCCAGCATTTT
>TRBV5-1|NA|NA|TRBJ1-1
CASSLSLRNTEAFF
TGCGCCAGCAGCTTGAGTTTGAGGAACACTGAAGCTTTCTTT
>TRBV28|NA|NA|TRBJ1-2
CASSLTGSRLTF
TGTGCCAGCAGTTTGACAGGTAGTCGCCTCACCTTC
>TRBV11-3|NA|NA|TRBJ2-7
CASSPRTGGRHEQYF
TGTGCCAGCAGCCCAAGGACAGGCGGGAGGCACGAGCAGTACTTC
>TRBV5-4|NA|NA|TRBJ2-7
CASSPEPQGFDEQYF
TGTGCCAGCAGCCCGGAACCCCAGGGGTTCGACGAGCAGTACTTC
>TRBV2|once|NA|TRBJ2-3
CASSEYQSTDTQYF
TGTGCCAGCAGTGAATACCAGAGCACAGATACGCAGTATTTT
>TRBV28|NA|NA|TRBJ1-5
CASIASNQPQHF
TGTGCCAGCATAGCTAGCAATCAGCCCCAGCATTTT
>TRBV27|NA|NA|TRBJ2-2
CASSLMWATGELFF
TGTGCCAGCAGTTTAATGTGGGCCACCGGGGAGCTGTTTTTT